Shown below are 6 T cell receptor beta chains from a single sample sequenced in a study of T cells in localized non-small cell lung cancer. Sequenced by immunoSEQ multiplex PCR; TCRdb stores in-frame clones only, minus some. The table includes nearly 15,000 clones, 75% to 90% detected once. The sequences come from peripheral blood, collected before any cancer treatment. The receptors were sampled from a woman aged 35-75 years with stage I lung adenocarcinoma.

The V and J genes are TRBV30 and TRBJ1-2; D not resolved. V was cut by 7 bases and J by 2 bases, with 17 bases left in between. Germline-derived CDR1 and CDR2 are GTSNPN and SVGIG (reference sequence). The CDR3 is made up of 14 amino acids. CDR3 region: CASIYKGLNYGYTF. The CDR3 DNA reads TGTGCCTCGATTTATAAAGGGCTAAACTATGGCTACACCTTC.

CDR3 DNA: TGTGCCAGCAGCGTAACGACAGGGGATTACAATGAGCAGTTCTTC. This sequence encodes CASSVTTGDYNEQFF. The chain links TRBV7-2 to TRBJ2-1; TRBD1 aligns across 8 bases. This CDR3 is 15 amino acids long. CDR1 and CDR2 from the germline V gene are SGHTA and FQGNSA. With 5 bases clipped from V and 4 bases from J, the junction kept 7 bases outside the gene matches.

J is TRBJ1-1 and V is TRBV7-3; D remains ambiguous. The V and J ends lost 0 bases and 5 bases respectively, with 7 bases between them. The CDR3 is made up of 13 amino acids. Germline V gene data show CDR1 as SGHTA and CDR2 as FQGTGA. CDR3 nucleotides: TGTGCCAGCAGCTTAACGCCCCAGACTGAAGCTTTCTTT. Translating it yields CASSLTPQTEAFF.

The chain is built from TRBV4-1 and TRBJ2-3; 13 nucleotides agree with TRBD2. The V gene end was trimmed by 4 bases and the J gene end by 2 bases; junction bases not matched to a gene: 9. Per the germline V gene, CDR1 is MGHRA and CDR2 is YSYEKL. The CDR3 is made up of 18 amino acids. The CDR3 is CASSLGLAGSGLTDTQYF. DNA for the CDR3: TGCGCCAGCAGCCTGGGACTAGCGGGGTCGGGACTCACAGATACGCAGTATTTT.

The chain uses TRBV2 and TRBJ1-5, with a weak D call TRBD1 (5 bases). Looked up from germline, CDR1 is SNHLY and CDR2 is FYNNEI. Deletions cut 7 bases from V and 4 bases from J, with 14 bases between. The CDR3 loop spans 14 amino acids. The CDR3 protein is CASTSTGQNQPQHF. CDR3 bases: TGTGCCAGCACAAGTACAGGCCAAAATCAGCCCCAGCATTTT.

This chain links TRBV29-1 with TRBJ2-2; no reliable D call. This CDR3 has 12 amino acids. Germline loops: CDR1 SQVTM, CDR2 ANQGSEA. V lost 7 bases, J lost 4 bases, and 10 bases lay in between. Here the CDR3 DNA reads TGCAGCGCAGCCAGAGGCACCGGGGAGCTGTTTTTT. This encodes CSAARGTGELFF.